This passage covers 23 T cell receptor beta chains from one sample sequenced in a study of T cells expressing NK-cell markers. TCRdb derives one entry per CDR3 protein from the 5' RACE reads, leaving out DNA. The data show about 300,000 distinct CDR3 sequences, and the top ten clones hold about 4%. Source material: blood T cells: a sorted CD56 or NKG2C T cell subset, CD4+ or CD8+ T cells, or bulk PBMC T cells (not recorded which). These receptors originate from a woman aged 18-69 years in good health.

The chain is built from TRBV10-3 and TRBJ1-2; TCRdb's D gene call, TRBD1, goes unchecked for lack of DNA. The CDR3 sequence is 16 residues long. Germline V lookup: CDR1 ENHRY, CDR2 SYGVKD. This CDR3 reads CAISESTGAVGYGYTF.

This chain connects TRBV29-1 to TRBJ2-5; TCRdb picks TRBD1, but there is no DNA to check that call. The CDR3 totals 13 residues. Germline CDR1 is SQVTM and CDR2 is ANQGSEA. CDR3 sequence reads: CSAWDRGKETQYF.

J is TRBJ2-5 and V is TRBV29-1; TCRdb indicates TRBD1, and absent DNA this call remains unverified. The CDR3 consists of 12 residues. Germline V gene sequence: CDR1 SQVTM, CDR2 ANQGSEA. CDR3 in amino acids: CSVYRGRETQYF. Combining the CDR3 with reference TRBV29-1 and TRBJ2-5 gives the whole variable domain SAVISQKPSRDICQRGTSLTIQCQVDSQVTMMFWYRQQPGQSLTLIATANQGSEATYESGFVIDKFPISRPNLTFSTLTVSNMSPEDSSIYLCSVYRGRETQYFGPGTRLLVL.

The CDR3 loop is CASSLASQVLSYEQYF. The V gene is TRBV5-6, the J gene TRBJ2-7; TCRdb's D call, TRBD1, is unchecked because there is no DNA. This CDR3 region has 16 residues. CDR1 and CDR2 (germline): SGHDT, YYEEEE.

This chain uses TRBV3-1 with TRBJ2-5; TCRdb returns TRBD1, unconfirmable since there is no DNA. CDR1 LGHDT and CDR2 YNNKEL come from the germline V gene (reference sequence). The CDR3 totals 19 residues. CDR3: CASSTNRDRILLYQETQYF.

The V gene is TRBV28, the J gene TRBJ2-3; with no DNA, the TCRdb D assignment of TRBD1 cannot be verified. This CDR3 region has 15 residues. Germline V gives CDR1 MDHEN, CDR2 SYDVKM. The CDR3 here is CASSPHRGRTDTQYF.

The rearrangement joins TRBV11-1 to TRBJ2-5; TCRdb reports TRBD2, a call that lacks DNA to check it against. The germline gives CDR1 SGHAT, CDR2 FQDESV (reference sequence). This CDR3 is built from 18 residues. This chain's CDR3 is CASSSKPSEGRTKETQYF.

This chain connects TRBV9 to TRBJ2-1; lacking DNA, the TRBD2 call made by TCRdb goes unchecked. The CDR3 spans 16 residues. Germline-derived CDR1 and CDR2 are SGDLS and YYNGEE. CDR3 sequence reads: CASSARLAGLDNEQFF. The full variable domain, with the rest looked up from reference TRBV9 and TRBJ2-1, is DSGVTQTPKHLITATGQRVTLRCSPRSGDLSVYWYQQSLDQGLQFLIQYYNGEERAKGNILERFSAQQFPDLHSELNLSSLELGDSALYFCASSARLAGLDNEQFFGPGTRLTVL.

The J gene is TRBJ2-1, the V gene TRBV24-1; lacking DNA, the TRBD2 call made by TCRdb goes unchecked. The CDR3 extends over 16 amino acids. In germline, CDR1 is KGHDR, CDR2 SFDVKD. The CDR3 sequence is CATSDPTSGDHNEQFF.

V usage is TRBV6-5 and J usage is TRBJ2-1; the TCRdb D gene call, TRBD2, has no DNA to confirm it. The CDR3 extends over 16 amino acids. Germline loops: CDR1 MNHEY, CDR2 SVGAGI. CDR3 region: CASSTRLAGGPHEQFF.

This chain joins TRBV5-1 and TRBJ1-2; TCRdb outputs TRBD1, but without DNA this stays unchecked. The CDR3 extends over 14 amino acids. The germline CDR1 and CDR2 sequences are SGHRS and YFSETQ. The CDR3 loop is CASSLGQGMDGYTF.

CDR3 in amino acids: CASSSTGENTGELFF. The rearrangement joins TRBV7-3 to TRBJ2-2; TCRdb's D call, TRBD1, is unchecked because there is no DNA. Germline V gene lookup returns CDR1 SGHTA and CDR2 FQGTGA. The CDR3 sequence is 15 residues long.

This chain joins TRBV7-2 and TRBJ1-3. In germline, CDR1 is SGHTA, CDR2 FQGNSA. This CDR3 region has 17 residues. CDR3 residues: CASSLASTGSSGNTIYF.

This chain connects TRBV20-1 to TRBJ2-3; TCRdb gives TRBD2 as the D gene, but with no DNA this cannot be confirmed. CDR1 and CDR2 (germline): DFQATT, SNEGSKA (reference sequence). There are 14 residues in the CDR3. The chain's CDR3 is CSAPLRVVADTQYF.

The V gene is TRBV5-1, the J gene TRBJ2-7; TCRdb reports TRBD1, a call that lacks DNA to check it against. The CDR3 loop spans 15 amino acids. CDR1 is SGHRS, CDR2 YFSETQ, per germline. The CDR3 loop is CASTHTGQERNEQYF.

This chain links TRBV18 with TRBJ2-3. This CDR3 comprises 13 residues. Germline CDR1 reads KGHSH; CDR2 reads LQKENI. Here the CDR3 reads CASSPMLADTQYF.

The chain has TRBV7-2 and TRBJ1-4. The length of the CDR3 is 11 residues. Germline V gene data show CDR1 as SGHTA and CDR2 as FQGNSA. CDR3 residues: CASSFGGPLFF.

The rearrangement joins TRBV7-6 to TRBJ1-2. Germline V lookup: CDR1 SGHVS, CDR2 FNYEAQ. The CDR3 is 14 amino acids. The CDR3 here is CASSGRRGEGGYTF.

The chain uses TRBV18 and TRBJ2-7; TCRdb designates TRBD1, a call that cannot be tested without DNA. This CDR3 has 14 residues. Germline values: CDR1 KGHSH, CDR2 LQKENI. The CDR3 loop reads CASSQGQGEYEQYF.

This sequence joins TRBV20-1 and TRBJ2-3; the TCRdb D gene call, TRBD2, has no DNA to confirm it. Germline V lookup: CDR1 DFQATT, CDR2 SNEGSKA (reference sequence). The CDR3 runs 13 residues. CDR3: CSASLLAGNTQYF.

This CDR3 reads CSAPPASGRAGTQYF. The V gene is TRBV20-1, the J gene TRBJ2-3; TCRdb's D call, TRBD2, is unchecked because there is no DNA. The CDR3 is made up of 15 amino acids. Germline V gene lookup returns CDR1 DFQATT and CDR2 SNEGSKA (reference sequence).

The rearrangement uses TRBV18 and TRBJ2-4. Per the germline V gene, CDR1 is KGHSH and CDR2 is LQKENI. The CDR3 is 17 amino acids. This chain's CDR3 is CASSPPEGFGTKNIQYF.

The J gene is TRBJ2-7, the V gene TRBV25-1. CDR1 and CDR2 from the germline V gene are MGHDK and SYGVNS. The CDR3 has 13 residues. CDR3 sequence: CASSDPNRLEQYF.